This TCR beta chain was sequenced during a study of blood T cells in healthy people across ages (dated by TCRdb to the mid-2010s). For the wider study: In model experiments, template switching captured about one uniquely barcoded TCR beta cDNA molecule for every two T cells. Donors were grouped into four age groups: young (average roughly 16 years), middle-aged (39), aged (about 60) and long-lived (less than 85). To track age-related changes in TCR beta repertoire diversity, the study relied on deep sequencing normalized with unique cDNA molecular identifiers. Donors of different ages were randomly distributed across sequencing lanes to avoid experimental bias. For two donors (one aged 18 to 30 and one aged 80 or older), the study analyzed two additional independent replicas of 1 million unique cDNA reads from the same blood draw. Study-level results and caveats: Bulk unsorted PBMC profiling prevented conclusive comparison of naive and antigen-experienced compartments. Compared with the aged group, more naive CD4+ T cells, fewer expanded clones and increased TCR diversity were shown by the long-lived group, suggesting age selection. Estimates of total diversity from one million sequenced T cells were regarded as lower bounds and underestimates. Because the CMV infection status of the donors was unknown, age-related changes in expanded clonotypes may potentially have been confounded. Observed TCR beta diversity per million T cells fell roughly linearly with age, and a significant reduction was already apparent by age around 40. Observed TCR beta diversity correlated strongly with the percentage of naive T cells measured by flow cytometry.

Systemically healthy Caucasian individuals from Russia, around 39 in total and aged about 6 to 90 years, were included as donors. Each donor gave 8.5 to 10 milliliters of peripheral blood, collected into EDTA-treated Vacutainer tubes. Ficoll-Paque density-gradient centrifugation was used to isolate PBMCs, with at least 6.5 million per sample. Total RNA was extracted from PBMCs with Trizol reagent, with at least 5.5 micrograms obtained per sample. For every donor, an aliquot of PBMCs went through flow cytometry to measure the percentages of naive CD45RAhigh/CD27high T cells. The cysteine opens and the phenylalanine closes a CDR3 of 14 amino acids. Only the CDR3 DNA stays, 42 bases, in frame from base 1. Here V drops 2 bases and J drops 6 bases, and the junction holds 3 bases not matched to any gene. Sequences SGHRS (CDR1) and YFSETQ (CDR2) are obtained from the germline V gene. As for this clonotype: The antigen it recognizes is unknown. There are no base qualities to consult, and no much larger clone falls within one base.

Library prep was done by 5' RACE. TCRdb shows the sequencer as Illumina HiSeq 2500. The second PCR ran for about 7 to 11 cycles and used a J-beta primer mix along with a sample-barcoded 5' primer. A unique molecular identifier was introduced onto each TCR beta cDNA molecule by a template-switch 5' adaptor carrying 12 random nucleotides. Each sample yielded at least 3 million CDR3-containing paired-end reads. First-strand cDNA was synthesized from all RNA with the Mint cDNA synthesis kit, primed by a TRBC-specific oligonucleotide. After uracil-DNA glycosylase treatment, a first 18-cycle PCR used universal primers M1SS and BC2_uni_R on all cDNA. In the source study's methods: Each sample was normalized by randomly selecting 1 million high-quality reads, each carrying a distinct molecular identifier. Instead of being binned into consensus sequences, reads that shared molecular identifiers were thrown out. MiTCR, with a Q25 quality threshold and the strictest error-elimination algorithm, was used for CDR3 identification, clonotype clustering and error correction. A nonparametric unseen species model with Euler transformation was used to estimate lower-bound total TCR beta diversity. Using fastp trimming at Q25 and MiXCR clonotype assembly, TCRdb reanalyzed the public sequencing data and kept in-frame beta chains. Here each entry gathers all rows of one CDR3 protein and keeps the most common genes and DNA. None of the V and J calls come from the authors' own analysis; TCRdb made them. The sample table holds 870,000 or so distinct CDR3 sequences, of which less than 35% were seen once. The ten most abundant clones make up around a sixth of the sample.

This TCR came from a woman of 80 years or more in good health. This chain joins TRBV5-1 to TRBJ1-5; TRBD1 lines up with 9 middle nucleotides. Sequencing was performed on blood. The bases are TGCGCCAGCAGCTTACAGGGGGCGAGTCAGCCCCAGCATTTT. The translation is CASSLQGASQPQHF. With the rest looked up from the reference TRBV5-1 and TRBJ1-5 genes rather than sequenced, the full variable domain is KAGVTQTPRYLIKTRGQQVTLSCSPISGHRSVSWYQQTPGQGLQFLFEYFSETQRNKGNFPGRFSGRQFSNSRSEMNVSTLELGDSALYLCASSLQGASQPQHFGDGTRLSIL.